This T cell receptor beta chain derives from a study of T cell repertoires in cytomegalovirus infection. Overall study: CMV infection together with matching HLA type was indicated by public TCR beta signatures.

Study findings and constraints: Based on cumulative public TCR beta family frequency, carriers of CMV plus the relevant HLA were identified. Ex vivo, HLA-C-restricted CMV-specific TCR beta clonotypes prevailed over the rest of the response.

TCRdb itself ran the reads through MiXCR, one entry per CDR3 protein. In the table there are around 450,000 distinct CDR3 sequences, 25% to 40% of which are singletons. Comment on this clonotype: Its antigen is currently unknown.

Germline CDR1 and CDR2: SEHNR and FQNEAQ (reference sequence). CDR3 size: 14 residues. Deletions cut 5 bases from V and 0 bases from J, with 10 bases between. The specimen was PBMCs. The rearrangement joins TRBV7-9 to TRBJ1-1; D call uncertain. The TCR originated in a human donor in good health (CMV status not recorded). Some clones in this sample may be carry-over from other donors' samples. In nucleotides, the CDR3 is TGTGCCAGCAGCGCGGTAAGGATGAACACTGAAGCTTTCTTT. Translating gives CASSAVRMNTEAFF.